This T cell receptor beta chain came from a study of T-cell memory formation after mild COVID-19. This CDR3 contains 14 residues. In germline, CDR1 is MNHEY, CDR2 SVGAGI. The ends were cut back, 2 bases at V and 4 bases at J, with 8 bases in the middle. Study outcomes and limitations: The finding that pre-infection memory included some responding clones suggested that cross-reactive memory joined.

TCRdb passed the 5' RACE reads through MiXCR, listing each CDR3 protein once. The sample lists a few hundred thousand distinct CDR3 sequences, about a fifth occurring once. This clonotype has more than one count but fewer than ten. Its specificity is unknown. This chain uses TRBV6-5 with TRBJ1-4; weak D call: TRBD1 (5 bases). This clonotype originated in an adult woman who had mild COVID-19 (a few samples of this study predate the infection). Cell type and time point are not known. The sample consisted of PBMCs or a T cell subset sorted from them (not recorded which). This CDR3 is CASSYQGHNEKLFF. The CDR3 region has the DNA TGTGCCAGCAGTTACCAGGGCCATAATGAAAAACTGTTTTTT.